A single sample is the source of the 2 T cell receptor beta chains below, sequenced in a study of PD-1 blockade in mismatch repair-deficient tumors. Some clones are missing from TCRdb's copy, which holds only in-frame ones; the method was immunoSEQ multiplex PCR. This sample has around 100,000 clones; over 65% occur once, and the top ten carry 4.7%. Material: peripheral blood, obtained roughly 60 weeks after starting pembrolizumab. The receptors stem from an adult with mismatch repair-deficient cancer.

This clone turned up a few times. This chain connects TRBV5-1 to TRBJ2-7; 12 bases align to TRBD2. Germline CDR1 is SGHRS and CDR2 is YFSETQ. The CDR3 runs to 17 residues. The V gene end was trimmed by 4 bases and the J gene end by 4 bases; junction bases not matched to a gene: 12. CDR3 region: CASSPLASGRGGYEQYF. CDR3 coding DNA: TGCGCCAGCAGCCCCCTAGCTAGCGGGAGGGGAGGGTACGAGCAGTACTTC.

The chain combines TRBV4-3 with TRBJ1-1; the D is unclear. The germline CDR1 and CDR2 sequences are LGHNA and YSLEER. Trimming removed 4 bases at V and 4 bases at J, with 16 bases between. There are 15 residues in the CDR3. CDR3 sequence (DNA): TGCGCCAGCAGCCCCGGAAGGAGGGATGGCACTGAAGCTTTCTTT. It yields the protein CASSPGRRDGTEAFF.